This T cell receptor beta chain was sequenced during a study of T cells in localized non-small cell lung cancer. Study outcomes and limitations: Appearances in adjacent lung were noted for a median roughly 58 of the top 100 tumor clones.

A remark on this clone: Its antigen is unknown.

Produced via immunoSEQ multiplex PCR; TCRdb's table is partial and in-frame only. Here the sample spans over 15,000 clones, 90% to 95% being singletons. The sequences come from peripheral blood, collected before any cancer treatment. The sequence was obtained from a woman aged 40-70 years with stage I lung adenocarcinoma.

The CDR3 region is CAWGTGVYQPQHF. The CDR3 region has the DNA TGTGCCTGGGGGACAGGGGTTTATCAGCCCCAGCATTTT. The V gene is TRBV30, the J gene TRBJ1-5; 10 nucleotides match TRBD1. Trimming at V came to 5 bases and at J to 5 bases, leaving 3 bases not matched to a gene. This CDR3 is built from 13 residues. Per the germline V gene, CDR1 is GTSNPN and CDR2 is SVGIG (reference sequence).